A selection of T cell receptor beta chains follows, all from one sample in a study of blood T cell repertoires in COVID-19. Assay used: immunoSEQ multiplex PCR; TCRdb lists only in-frame clones, some missing. Seen here are around 240,000 clones, approximately 86% observed once, and the top ten hold over 3%. Sequenced sample: peripheral blood. The receptors were sampled from a woman in her 30s who had recovered from COVID-19. Both conserved end residues are part of each CDR3. Only part of the rows carry a size: once, few, many, or a class if the clone is expanded.

cdr3_aa clone_size v_call
CASSVESGQGLVGETQYF . TRBV9
CASSPGLAGAVYSYNEQFF . TRBV6-2/TRBV6-3
CASSQQGILDTIYF . TRBV13
CASQQGLYNSPLHF . TRBV19
CASSLYKNTEAFF . TRBV7-9
CASSQDGTALDTQYF . TRBV3-1/TRBV3-2
CASSWSRSGTGELFF . TRBV11-1
CASRSRGGSSYEQYF few TRBV3-1/TRBV3-2
CATSAAGYGYTF . TRBV24-1
CAIKGHTSLSVGELFF . TRBV10-3
CASRQTGSETQYF . TRBV12-3/TRBV12-4
CASSQTGTGGYNEQFF . TRBV19
CASKWTDLNTEAFF . TRBV6-5
CASSSSHLQGGPQETQYF . TRBV7-9
CASSELEETQYF . TRBV2
CASRARWGGETQYF . TRBV2
CASSYSSGGAAYEQYF . TRBV6-2/TRBV6-3
CASSTDSYEQYF . TRBV19
CASSFGLAQETQYF . TRBV7-9
CASSVRGNTGELFF . TRBV9
CASKGSQGNTEAFF . TRBV5-1
CASSDWGTGGNQPQHF few TRBV10-1
CASPSGGDEQFF . TRBV2
CASSQRGGDTDTQYF . TRBV4-3
CASRELRQGAPGYTF few TRBV5-6
CASSGGLAGGWETQYF . TRBV2
CASSLALQGMNTEAFF . TRBV5-1
CASSSGQGRRYTF . TRBV12-3/TRBV12-4
CASSSGQGDYGYTF . TRBV18
CASSSNQGGEQFF once TRBV7-3
CASSPPGRAGYQPQHF . TRBV6-6
CASSVAPDHQPQHF . TRBV18
CSVSQGINQPQHF . TRBV20-1
CASSLLKRTVQFF . TRBV27
CASSLGVGGTGETQYF . TRBV5-4
CASSEQNTEAFF . TRBV6-1
CASKVGVTTIYEQYF . TRBV2
CASSQVRRGVTHEQFF . TRBV3-1/TRBV3-2
CASSLSGGTGETQYF . TRBV3-1/TRBV3-2
CASSPLAGADTDTQYF once TRBV18
CSVEDFSGSYNEQFF . TRBV29-1
CASSLCSRSSSDKSPLHF . TRBV27
CASSAGPDGEPQHF . TRBV5-8
CASSWTGLSGNTIYF . TRBV5-1
CASRDRGYGYTF . TRBV2
CASSQGISGNTIYF . TRBV5-4
CASSLPGISPLHF . TRBV12-3/TRBV12-4
CASKGTVQETQYF . TRBV6-5
CASSLFWGVSYEQYF once TRBV7-3
CASSLLGAYNEQYF once TRBV5-4
CASSLGALGGQETQYF . TRBV7-6
CASSLTASNTEAFF . TRBV7-3
CASSQYRGEDTEAFF . TRBV7-9
CASSLRMTGEVDQPQHF . TRBV27
CASSHAGGPGTEAFF . TRBV7-2
CASSLGRRGLNTEAFF . TRBV5-6